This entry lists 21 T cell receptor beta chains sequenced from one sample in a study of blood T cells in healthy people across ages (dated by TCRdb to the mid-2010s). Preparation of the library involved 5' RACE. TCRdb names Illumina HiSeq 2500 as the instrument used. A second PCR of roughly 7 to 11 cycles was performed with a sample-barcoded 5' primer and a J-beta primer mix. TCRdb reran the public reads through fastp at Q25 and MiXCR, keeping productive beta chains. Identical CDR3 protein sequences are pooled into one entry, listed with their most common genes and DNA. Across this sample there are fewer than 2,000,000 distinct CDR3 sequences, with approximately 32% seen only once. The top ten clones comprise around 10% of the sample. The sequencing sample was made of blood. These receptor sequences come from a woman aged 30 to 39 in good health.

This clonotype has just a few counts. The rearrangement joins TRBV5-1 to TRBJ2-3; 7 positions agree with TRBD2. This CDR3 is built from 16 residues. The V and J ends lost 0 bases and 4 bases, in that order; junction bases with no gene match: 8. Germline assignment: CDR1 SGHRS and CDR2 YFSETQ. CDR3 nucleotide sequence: TGCGCCAGCAGCTTGGCGGCGGGAGTGAGGGCAGATACGCAGTATTTT. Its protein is CASSLAAGVRADTQYF.

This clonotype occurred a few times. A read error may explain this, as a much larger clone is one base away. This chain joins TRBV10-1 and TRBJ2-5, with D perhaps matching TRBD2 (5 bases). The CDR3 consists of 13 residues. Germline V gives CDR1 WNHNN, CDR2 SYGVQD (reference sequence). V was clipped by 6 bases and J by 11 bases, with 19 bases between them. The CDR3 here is CASRESVLSGQYF. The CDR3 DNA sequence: TGCGCCAGCAGGGAATCCGTCCTTTCGGGGCAGTACTTC.

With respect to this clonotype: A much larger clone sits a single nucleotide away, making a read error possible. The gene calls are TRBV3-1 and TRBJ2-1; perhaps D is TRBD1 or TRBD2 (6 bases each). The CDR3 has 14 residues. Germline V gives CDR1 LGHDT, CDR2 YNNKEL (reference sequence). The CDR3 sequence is CASEGGVFYNGQFF. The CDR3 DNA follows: TGTGCCAGCGAGGGGGGCGTGTTCTACAATGGGCAGTTCTTC.

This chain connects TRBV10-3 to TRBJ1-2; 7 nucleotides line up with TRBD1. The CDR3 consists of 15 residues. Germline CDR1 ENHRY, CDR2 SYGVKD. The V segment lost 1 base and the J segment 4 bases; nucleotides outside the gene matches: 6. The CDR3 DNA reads TGTGCCATCAGTGAGTTGGAGGGGGCTCCCTATGGCTACACCTTC. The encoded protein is CAISELEGAPYGYTF.

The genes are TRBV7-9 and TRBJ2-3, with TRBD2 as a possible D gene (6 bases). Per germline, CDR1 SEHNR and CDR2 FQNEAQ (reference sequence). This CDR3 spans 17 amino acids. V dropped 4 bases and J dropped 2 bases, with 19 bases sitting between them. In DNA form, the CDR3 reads TGTGCCAGCAGCTCATCCCATCATAGCGGCTACACAGATACGCAGTATTTT. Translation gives CASSSSHHSGYTDTQYF.

The CDR3 DNA reads as TGCGCCAGCAGCTCCCGGCCCACGAGACGGGTTTCTACGCAGCAGTACTTC. It codes for CASSSRPTRRVSTQQYF. The chain couples TRBV5-1 to TRBJ2-7; D ambiguous. Between the trimmed V and J ends, which lost 3 bases and 8 bases, there was a span of 27 bases. The CDR3 is 17 amino acids. In germline, CDR1 is SGHRS, CDR2 YFSETQ. Full variable domain (outside the CDR3, taken from reference TRBV5-1 and TRBJ2-7): KAGVTQTPRYLIKTRGQQVTLSCSPISGHRSVSWYQQTPGQGLQFLFEYFSETQRNKGNFPGRFSGRQFSNSRSEMNVSTLELGDSALYLCASSSRPTRRVSTQQYFGPGTRLTVT.

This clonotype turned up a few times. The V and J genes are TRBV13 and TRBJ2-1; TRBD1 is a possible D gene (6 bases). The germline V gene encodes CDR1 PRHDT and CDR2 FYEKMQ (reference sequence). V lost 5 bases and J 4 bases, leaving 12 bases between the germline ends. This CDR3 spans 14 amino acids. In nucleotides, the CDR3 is TGTGCCAGCAGCGCACGACAGGTTTACAATGAGCAGTTCTTC. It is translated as CASSARQVYNEQFF.

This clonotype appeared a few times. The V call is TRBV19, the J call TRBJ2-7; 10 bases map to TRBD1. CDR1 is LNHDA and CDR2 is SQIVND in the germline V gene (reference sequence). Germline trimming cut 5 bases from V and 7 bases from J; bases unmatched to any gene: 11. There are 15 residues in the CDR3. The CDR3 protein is CASSPSGTGAEEQYF. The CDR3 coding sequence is TGTGCCAGTAGTCCGTCCGGGACAGGGGCAGAAGAGCAGTACTTC.

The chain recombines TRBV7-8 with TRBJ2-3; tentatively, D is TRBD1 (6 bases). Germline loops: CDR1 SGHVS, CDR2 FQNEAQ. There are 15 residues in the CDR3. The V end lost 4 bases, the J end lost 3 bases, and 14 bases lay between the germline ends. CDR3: CASSSGHTGTDTQYF. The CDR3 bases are TGTGCCAGCAGCTCGGGACATACGGGGACAGATACGCAGTATTTT.

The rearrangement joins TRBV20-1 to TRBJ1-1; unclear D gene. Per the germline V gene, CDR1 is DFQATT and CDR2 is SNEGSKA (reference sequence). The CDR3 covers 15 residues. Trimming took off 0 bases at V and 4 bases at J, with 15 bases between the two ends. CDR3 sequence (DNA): TGCAGTGCTAGAGATTTGTACGGTATGGCCACTGAAGCTTTCTTT. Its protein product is CSARDLYGMATEAFF.

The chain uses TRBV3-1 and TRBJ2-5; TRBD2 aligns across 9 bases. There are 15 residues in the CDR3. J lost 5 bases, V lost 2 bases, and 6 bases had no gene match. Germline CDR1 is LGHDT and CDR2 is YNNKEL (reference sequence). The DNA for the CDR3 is TGTGCCAGCAGCCAAATAGCGGGAGTTAAGGAGACCCAGTACTTC. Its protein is CASSQIAGVKETQYF.

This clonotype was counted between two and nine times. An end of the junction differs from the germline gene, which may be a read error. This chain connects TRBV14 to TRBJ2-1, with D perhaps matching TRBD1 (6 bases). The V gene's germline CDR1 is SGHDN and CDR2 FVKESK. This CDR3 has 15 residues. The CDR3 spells CANSRQGNGNYEQFF. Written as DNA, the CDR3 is TGTGCCAACAGCCGGCAGGGGAACGGGAACTATGAGCAGTTCTTC.

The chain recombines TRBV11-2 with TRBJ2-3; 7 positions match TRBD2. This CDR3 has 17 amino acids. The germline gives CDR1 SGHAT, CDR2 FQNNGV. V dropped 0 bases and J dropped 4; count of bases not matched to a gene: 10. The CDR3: CASSLDRVGGSSDTQYF. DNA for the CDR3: TGTGCCAGCAGCTTAGATCGGGTGGGCGGGAGTTCAGATACGCAGTATTTT.

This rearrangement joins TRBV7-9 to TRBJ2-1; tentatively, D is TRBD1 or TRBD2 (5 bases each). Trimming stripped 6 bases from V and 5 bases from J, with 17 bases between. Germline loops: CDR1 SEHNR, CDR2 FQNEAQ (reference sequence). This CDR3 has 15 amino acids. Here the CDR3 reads CASSPPGRGDNEQFF. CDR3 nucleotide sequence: TGTGCCAGCAGTCCCCCGGGGCGTGGTGACAATGAGCAGTTCTTC.

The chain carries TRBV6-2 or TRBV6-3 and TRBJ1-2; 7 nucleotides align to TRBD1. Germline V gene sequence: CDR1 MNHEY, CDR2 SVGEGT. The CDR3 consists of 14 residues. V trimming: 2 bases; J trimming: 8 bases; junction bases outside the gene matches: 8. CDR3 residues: CASSYLRTGNGYTF. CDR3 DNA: TGTGCCAGCAGTTACCTGAGGACAGGAAACGGCTACACCTTC.

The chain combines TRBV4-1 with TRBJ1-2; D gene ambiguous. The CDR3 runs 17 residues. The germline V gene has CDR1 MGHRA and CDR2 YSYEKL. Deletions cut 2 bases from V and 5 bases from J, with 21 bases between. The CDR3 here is CASSQITGKKGIYGYTF. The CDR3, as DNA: TGCGCCAGCAGCCAAATTACCGGGAAAAAGGGAATTTATGGCTACACCTTC.

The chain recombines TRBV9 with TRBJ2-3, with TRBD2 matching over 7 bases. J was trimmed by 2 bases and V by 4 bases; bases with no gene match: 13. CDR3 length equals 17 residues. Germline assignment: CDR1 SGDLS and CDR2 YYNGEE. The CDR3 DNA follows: TGTGCCAGCAGCCGCCGTGGGGCGGGAGCCCCCACAGATACGCAGTATTTT. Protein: CASSRRGAGAPTDTQYF.

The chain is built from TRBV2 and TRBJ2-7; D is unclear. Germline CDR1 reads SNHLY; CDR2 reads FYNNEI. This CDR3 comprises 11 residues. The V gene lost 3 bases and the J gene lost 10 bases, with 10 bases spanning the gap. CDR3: CASSDRENQYF. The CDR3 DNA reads TGTGCCAGCAGTGATAGGGAAAATCAGTACTTC.

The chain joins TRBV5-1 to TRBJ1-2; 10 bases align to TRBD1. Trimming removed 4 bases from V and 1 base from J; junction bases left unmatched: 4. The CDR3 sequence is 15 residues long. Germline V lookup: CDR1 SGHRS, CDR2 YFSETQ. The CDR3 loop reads CASSTGQGVNYGYTF. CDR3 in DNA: TGCGCCAGCAGCACCGGACAGGGGGTTAACTATGGCTACACCTTC.

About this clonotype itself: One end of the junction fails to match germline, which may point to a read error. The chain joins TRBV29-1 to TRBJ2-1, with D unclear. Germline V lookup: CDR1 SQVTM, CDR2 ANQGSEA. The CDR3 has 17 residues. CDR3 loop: CSIDDTYRSRSYNEQFF. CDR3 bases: TGCAGCATTGACGACACATACCGATCCCGCTCCTACAATGAGCAGTTCTTC.

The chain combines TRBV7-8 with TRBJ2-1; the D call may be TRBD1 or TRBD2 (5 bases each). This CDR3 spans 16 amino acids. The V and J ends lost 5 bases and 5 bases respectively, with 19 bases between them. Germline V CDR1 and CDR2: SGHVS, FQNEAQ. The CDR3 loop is CASSPLGEKPDNEQFF. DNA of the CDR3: TGTGCCAGCAGCCCTTTAGGGGAGAAACCAGACAATGAGCAGTTCTTC.